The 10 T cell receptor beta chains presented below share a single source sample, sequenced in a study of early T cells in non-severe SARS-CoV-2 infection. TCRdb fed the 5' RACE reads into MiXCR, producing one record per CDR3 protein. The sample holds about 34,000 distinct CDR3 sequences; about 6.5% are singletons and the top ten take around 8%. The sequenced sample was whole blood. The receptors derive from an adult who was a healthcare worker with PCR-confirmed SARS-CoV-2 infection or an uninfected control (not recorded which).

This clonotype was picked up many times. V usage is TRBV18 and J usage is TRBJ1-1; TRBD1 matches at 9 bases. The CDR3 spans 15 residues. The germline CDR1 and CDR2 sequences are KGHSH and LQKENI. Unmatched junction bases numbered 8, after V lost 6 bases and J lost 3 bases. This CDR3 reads CASSIGQGKDTEAFF. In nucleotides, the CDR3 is TGTGCCAGCTCGATAGGACAGGGGAAGGACACTGAAGCTTTCTTT.

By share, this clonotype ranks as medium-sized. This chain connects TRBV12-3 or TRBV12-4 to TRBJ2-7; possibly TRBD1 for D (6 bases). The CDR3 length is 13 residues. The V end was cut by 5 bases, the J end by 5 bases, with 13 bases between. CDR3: CASSLTGYHEQYF. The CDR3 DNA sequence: TGTGCCAGCAGTCTTACAGGGTACCACGAGCAGTACTTC.

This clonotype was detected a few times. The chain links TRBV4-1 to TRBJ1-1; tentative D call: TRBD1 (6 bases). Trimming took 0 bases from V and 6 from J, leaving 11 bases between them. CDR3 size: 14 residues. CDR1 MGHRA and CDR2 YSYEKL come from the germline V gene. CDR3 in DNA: TGCGCCAGCAGCCAAGACCCCAGGGGTGCTGAAGCTTTCTTT. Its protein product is CASSQDPRGAEAFF.

CDR3 sequence: CASSLGTGQETQYF. In DNA, the CDR3 is TGTGCCAGCAGCTTGGGGACGGGCCAAGAGACCCAGTACTTC. This chain links TRBV5-5 with TRBJ2-5, with D unresolved. Germline loops: CDR1 SGHKS, CDR2 YYEKEE (reference sequence). This CDR3 is 14 amino acids long. Between the trimmed V and J ends, which lost 0 bases and 1 base, there was a span of 7 bases.

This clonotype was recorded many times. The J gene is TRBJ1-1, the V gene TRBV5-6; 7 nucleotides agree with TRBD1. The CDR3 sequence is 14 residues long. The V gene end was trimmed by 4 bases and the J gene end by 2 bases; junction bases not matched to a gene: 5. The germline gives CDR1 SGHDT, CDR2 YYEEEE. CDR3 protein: CASSGTGVNTEAFF. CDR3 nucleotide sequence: TGTGCCAGCAGCGGTACAGGGGTCAACACTGAAGCTTTCTTT.

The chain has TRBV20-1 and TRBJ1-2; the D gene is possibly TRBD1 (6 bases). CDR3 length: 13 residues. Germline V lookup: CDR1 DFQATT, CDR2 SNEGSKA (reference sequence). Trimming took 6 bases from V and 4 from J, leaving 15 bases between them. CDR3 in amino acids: CSATGTSSYGYTF. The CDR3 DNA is TGCAGTGCCACCGGGACATCTTCCTATGGCTACACCTTC.

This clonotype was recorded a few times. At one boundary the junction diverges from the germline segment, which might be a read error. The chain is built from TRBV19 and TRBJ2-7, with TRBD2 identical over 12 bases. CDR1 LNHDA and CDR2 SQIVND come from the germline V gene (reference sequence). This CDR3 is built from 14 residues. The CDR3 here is CASSRTSGDYQQYF. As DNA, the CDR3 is TGTGCCAGTAGTCGGACTAGCGGGGACTACCAGCAGTACTTC.

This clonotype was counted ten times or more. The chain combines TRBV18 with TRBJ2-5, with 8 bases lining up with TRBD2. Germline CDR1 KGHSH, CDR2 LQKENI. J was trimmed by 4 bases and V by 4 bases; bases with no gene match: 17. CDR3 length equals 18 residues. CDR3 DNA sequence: TGTGCCAGCTCACGAAAGTCACCGGGACTAGGGGACGGAGAGACCCAGTACTTC. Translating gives CASSRKSPGLGDGETQYF.

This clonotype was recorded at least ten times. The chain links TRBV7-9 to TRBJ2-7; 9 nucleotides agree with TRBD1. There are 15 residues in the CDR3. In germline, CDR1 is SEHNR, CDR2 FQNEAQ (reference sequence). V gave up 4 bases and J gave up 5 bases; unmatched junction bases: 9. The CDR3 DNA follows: TGTGCCAGCAGCTCTTCCGGGACAGGGACCCACGAGCAGTACTTC. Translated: CASSSSGTGTHEQYF.

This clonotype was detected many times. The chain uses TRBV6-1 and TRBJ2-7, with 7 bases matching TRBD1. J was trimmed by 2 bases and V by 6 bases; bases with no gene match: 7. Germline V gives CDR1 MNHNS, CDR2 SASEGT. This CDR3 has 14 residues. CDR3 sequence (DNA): TGTGCCAGCAGATCCACAGGGGCCGCCTACGAGCAGTACTTC. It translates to CASRSTGAAYEQYF.